This TCR beta chain was identified during a study of blood T cell repertoires in COVID-19. The CDR3 has 12 amino acids. Between the trimmed V and J ends, which lost 3 bases and 6 bases, there was a span of 8 bases. Germline-derived CDR1 and CDR2 are SGHAT and FQNNGV. The data were produced by immunoSEQ multiplex PCR, yet TCRdb's version contains in-frame clones alone and is incomplete. The sample has 300,000 to 350,000 clones; 90% are singletons. The TCR comes from a woman aged 25 to 45 with COVID-19, enrolled during active disease. Sequenced material: peripheral blood. This rearrangement joins TRBV11-2 to TRBJ1-1, with a tentative D call TRBD1 (5 bases). CDR3 nucleotide sequence: TGTGCCAGCAGCTTTGGGGGGGCTGAAGCTTTCTTT. It is translated as CASSFGGAEAFF. The full variable domain, with the rest looked up from reference TRBV11-2 and TRBJ1-1, is EAGVAQSPRYKIIEKRQSVAFWCNPISGHATLYWYQQILGQGPKLLIQFQNNGVVDDSQLPKDRFSAERLKGVDSTLKIQPAKLEDSAVYLCASSFGGAEAFFGQGTRLTVV.